The next 32 T cell receptor beta chains were all read from a single sample in a study of T cell responses to AZD1222 COVID-19 vaccine. Assay used: immunoSEQ multiplex PCR; TCRdb lists only in-frame clones, some missing. Altogether approximately 170,000 clones are present, roughly 92% being singletons, with the ten largest covering about 1.6%. The sequencing here drew on peripheral blood, taken on day 0 of AZD1222 vaccination. These receptors originate from an adult in good health.

In DNA form, the CDR3 reads TGTGCCAGCAGTCACCGACAGGGGGCGGGATCACCCCTCCACTTT. Translating gives CASSHRQGAGSPLHF. The rearrangement links TRBV27 to TRBJ1-6; 10 bases line up with TRBD1. The CDR3 loop spans 15 amino acids. From germline, CDR1 is MNHEY and CDR2 SMNVEV (reference sequence). J was trimmed by 10 bases and V by 5 bases; bases with no gene match: 8.

This clone was counted a single time. This rearrangement joins TRBV6-2 or TRBV6-3 to TRBJ1-6; D is ambiguous. CDR3 size: 13 residues. The V end lost 0 bases, the J end lost 10 bases, and 7 bases lay between the germline ends. Germline V gives CDR1 MNHEY, CDR2 SVGEGT. The CDR3 nucleotides read TGTGCCAGCAGTTACTCCCTAAAATCACCCCTCCACTTT. Encoded protein: CASSYSLKSPLHF.

The J gene is TRBJ1-2, the V gene TRBV23-1; no reliable D call. TRBV23-1 is known as an ORF, though its function is uncertain. The ends were cut back, 2 bases at V and 6 bases at J, with 19 bases in the middle. CDR3 size: 16 residues. CDR3 residues: CASSQRLGGEVDGYTF. In DNA form, the CDR3 reads TGCGCCAGCAGTCAACGACTCGGCGGGGAGGTAGATGGCTACACCTTC.

The chain recombines TRBV7-9 with TRBJ2-1; 9 bases are shared with TRBD1. CDR1 and CDR2 (germline): SEHNR, FQNEAQ (reference sequence). Trimming took 3 bases from V and 8 from J; bases not matched to a gene: 8. CDR3 length: 15 residues. This CDR3 is CASSFGQGNSDEQFF. The CDR3 bases are TGTGCCAGCAGCTTCGGACAGGGGAATTCCGATGAGCAGTTCTTC.

This chain connects TRBV6-5 to TRBJ2-7; 10 positions agree with TRBD1. The CDR3 has 14 amino acids. CDR1 is MNHEY and CDR2 is SVGAGI in the germline V gene. The J segment lost 6 bases and the V segment lost 5 bases, leaving 7 bases of the junction unmatched. This chain's CDR3 is CASSPQDRGTEQYF. CDR3 coding DNA: TGTGCCAGCAGTCCCCAGGACAGGGGGACCGAGCAGTACTTC.

The chain couples TRBV2 to TRBJ1-2; 7 positions match TRBD1. Germline assignment: CDR1 SNHLY and CDR2 FYNNEI. V gave up 7 bases and J gave up 8 bases; unmatched junction bases: 10. The CDR3 has 13 residues. CDR3 coding DNA: TGTGCCAGCACCCCCGACAGGGTCGAAGGCTACACCTTC. Its protein is CASTPDRVEGYTF.

This clone was counted only a few times. This chain uses TRBV9 with TRBJ1-1, with D unresolved. V gave up 6 bases and J gave up 4 bases, with 13 bases separating them. The CDR3 consists of 13 residues. Germline CDR1 SGDLS, CDR2 YYNGEE. CDR3 region: CASIPDGGTEAFF. The CDR3 DNA follows: TGTGCCAGCATCCCCGACGGCGGCACTGAAGCTTTCTTT.

This chain joins TRBV30 and TRBJ1-2; perhaps TRBD1 as D (5 bases). The V gene lost 4 bases and the J gene lost 5 bases, with 17 bases spanning the gap. In germline, CDR1 is GTSNPN, CDR2 SVGIG (reference sequence). The CDR3 is 14 residues long. The CDR3 coding sequence is TGTGCCTGGACTCAGCAGGGTTATCGGTATGGCTACACCTTC. Protein product: CAWTQQGYRYGYTF.

The chain uses TRBV3-1 (or the pseudogene TRBV3-2) and TRBJ2-7, with D unresolved. The CDR3 totals 13 residues. CDR1 is LGHDT and CDR2 is YNNKEL in the germline V gene (reference sequence). The V end lost 4 bases, the J end lost 1 base, and 8 bases lay between the germline ends. CDR3 coding DNA: TGTGCCAGCAGCCGCCACCAGTCCTACGAGCAGTACTTC. Translating it yields CASSRHQSYEQYF.

This clone was detected only once. The CDR3 DNA reads as TGTGCCAGCTCACCGGGGAAGGGGTTTGAAGCTTTCTTT. This translates into CASSPGKGFEAFF. V and J are TRBV18 and TRBJ1-1, with D maybe TRBD1 (5 bases). This CDR3 has 13 amino acids. V gave up 3 bases and J gave up 7 bases, with 12 bases separating them. Germline V gene sequence: CDR1 KGHSH, CDR2 LQKENI.

The rearrangement joins TRBV5-6 to TRBJ1-5; 8 bases agree with TRBD1. The germline gives CDR1 SGHDT, CDR2 YYEEEE. Trimming cost V 3 bases and J 1 base; bases outside gene matches: 12. The CDR3 covers 18 residues. The CDR3 DNA follows: TGTGCCAGCAGCTCCCCGGGCTCGGACAGGGTAAGCAATCAGCCCCAGCATTTT. Amino acids: CASSSPGSDRVSNQPQHF.

This clone was observed a few times. The V and J genes are TRBV4-3 and TRBJ2-7; maybe TRBD2 (6 bases). The V end was cut by 4 bases, the J end by 6 bases, with 22 bases between. Per the germline V gene, CDR1 is LGHNA and CDR2 is YSLEER. This CDR3 contains 16 residues. This CDR3 is CASSPTSGLPAGEQYF. CDR3 DNA: TGCGCCAGCAGCCCCACATCGGGACTCCCGGCGGGCGAGCAGTACTTC.

The rearrangement links TRBV2 to TRBJ1-1, with 9 bases identical to TRBD1. V lost 6 bases and J lost 2; bases outside the gene matches: 7. This CDR3 spans 15 amino acids. CDR1 and CDR2 from the germline V gene are SNHLY and FYNNEI. The CDR3 region has the DNA TGTGCCAGCAGGTGGGACAGGGTGGGTAACACTGAAGCTTTCTTT. Translating it yields CASRWDRVGNTEAFF.

The chain uses TRBV7-2 and TRBJ1-5; D unresolved. The CDR3 length is 14 residues. CDR1 is SGHTA and CDR2 is FQGNSA in the germline V gene. V was pared by 5 bases and J by 2 bases, with 10 bases between. CDR3 sequence: CASSPRTGNQPQHF. The CDR3 region has the DNA TGTGCCAGCAGCCCCCGGACGGGCAATCAGCCCCAGCATTTT.

This clone was seen a single time. V and J are TRBV6-5 and TRBJ2-3, with TRBD1 identical over 7 bases. Germline V gene lookup returns CDR1 MNHEY and CDR2 SVGAGI. This CDR3 contains 14 residues. V lost 7 bases, J lost 4 bases, and 8 bases stayed unmatched. DNA for the CDR3: TGTGCCAGCACCCGCCGACAGGGCTCAGATACGCAGTATTTT. This codes for CASTRRQGSDTQYF.

The genes are TRBV7-9 and TRBJ2-7; D perhaps matches TRBD1 (6 bases). Germline V gene data show CDR1 as SEHNR and CDR2 as FQNEAQ (reference sequence). Trimming removed 5 bases at V and 3 bases at J, with 14 bases between. This CDR3 has 14 residues. CDR3 nucleotide sequence: TGTGCCAGCAGCCGCGGACAGTCTAACTACGAGCAGTACTTC. Translated, it gives CASSRGQSNYEQYF.

This clone was found once. The gene calls are TRBV14 and TRBJ2-7; D call uncertain. Trimming left V 0 bases short and J 5 bases short, with 8 bases between. This CDR3 is built from 13 residues. Germline-derived CDR1 and CDR2 are SGHDN and FVKESK. The CDR3 spells CASSQEGFHEQYF. As DNA, the CDR3 is TGTGCCAGCAGCCAAGAGGGGTTCCACGAGCAGTACTTC.

The chain carries TRBV6-5 and TRBJ1-2, with D possibly being TRBD1 (6 bases). Germline V gene sequence: CDR1 MNHEY, CDR2 SVGAGI. Deletions cut 6 bases from V and 8 bases from J, with 10 bases between. The CDR3 sequence is 11 residues long. CDR3 coding DNA: TGTGCCAGCAGGGGGGCTGGGGGCTACACCTTC. This translates into CASRGAGGYTF.

V is TRBV19 and J is TRBJ1-4; TRBD1 aligns across 8 bases. The CDR3 is made up of 16 amino acids. Germline CDR1 LNHDA, CDR2 SQIVND (reference sequence). V was pared by 1 base and J by 0 bases, with 1 base of the junction left unmatched. CDR3 protein: CASSIGQGTTNEKLFF. DNA of the CDR3: TGTGCCAGTAGTATAGGACAGGGGACAACTAATGAAAAACTGTTTTTT. Full variable domain (missing parts from reference TRBV19 and TRBJ1-4): DGGITQSPKYLFRKEGQNVTLSCEQNLNHDAMYWYRQDPGQGLRLIYYSQIVNDFQKGDIAEGYSVSREKKESFPLTVTSAQKNPTAFYLCASSIGQGTTNEKLFFGSGTQLSVL.

V gene TRBV2 combines with J gene TRBJ1-2; TRBD1 is a possible D gene (6 bases). This CDR3 spans 13 amino acids. Germline loops: CDR1 SNHLY, CDR2 FYNNEI. Trimming left V 5 bases short and J 2 bases short, with 9 bases between. The CDR3 sequence is CASSIRGNYGYTF. In DNA form, the CDR3 reads TGTGCCAGCAGTATAAGGGGGAACTATGGCTACACCTTC. Based on the CDR3 plus reference TRBV2 and TRBJ1-2, the full variable domain is EPEVTQTPSHQVTQMGQEVILRCVPISNHLYFYWYRQILGQKVEFLVSFYNNEISEKSEIFDDQFSVERPDGSNFTLKIRSTKLEDSAMYFCASSIRGNYGYTFGSGTRLTVV.

The V gene is TRBV9, the J gene TRBJ1-6; no reliable D call. Trimming shortened V by 3 bases and J by 3 bases, and 10 bases separated the two germline ends. Germline V lookup: CDR1 SGDLS, CDR2 YYNGEE. The CDR3 is 15 residues long. The CDR3 loop reads CASSAGRNYNSPLHF. CDR3 coding DNA: TGTGCCAGCAGCGCCGGACGGAACTATAATTCACCCCTCCACTTT.

The chain recombines TRBV11-1 with TRBJ2-2; TRBD1 agrees at 7 bases. This CDR3 has 15 amino acids. Germline V gives CDR1 SGHAT, CDR2 FQDESV (reference sequence). With V trimmed by 3 bases and J by 7 bases, 8 bases remained unmatched. The CDR3 protein is CASSFGQADVGELFF. The CDR3 DNA reads as TGTGCCAGCAGCTTTGGACAGGCTGATGTCGGGGAGCTGTTTTTT. The variable domain in full, with the rest retrieved from reference TRBV11-1 and TRBJ2-2, is EAEVAQSPRYKITEKSQAVAFWCDPISGHATLYWYRQILGQGPELLVQFQDESVVDDSQLPKDRFSAERLKGVDSTLKIQPAELGDSAMYLCASSFGQADVGELFFGEGSRLTVL.

The chain recombines TRBV15 with TRBJ2-3; D is undetermined. The germline V and J ends were trimmed by 2 bases and 2 bases, with 11 bases remaining between them. The length of the CDR3 is 15 residues. In germline, CDR1 is LNHNV, CDR2 YYDKDF (reference sequence). Here the CDR3 DNA reads TGTGCCACCAGCAGAAACACGGTTTCCACAGATACGCAGTATTTT. Amino acids: CATSRNTVSTDTQYF.

This rearrangement joins TRBV6-4 to TRBJ2-3, with 8 nucleotides matching TRBD1. The V and J ends lost 8 bases and 4 bases, in that order; junction bases with no gene match: 5. The V gene's germline CDR1 is MRHNA and CDR2 SNTAGT. The length of the CDR3 is 13 residues. CDR3 residues: CASSPDRADTQYF. In nucleotides, the CDR3 is TGTGCCAGCTCCCCGGACAGGGCAGATACGCAGTATTTT.

The chain couples TRBV11-2 to TRBJ1-1, with 7 bases aligning to TRBD1. The CDR3 covers 13 residues. CDR1 is SGHAT, CDR2 FQNNGV, per germline. Germline trimming cut 5 bases from V and 7 bases from J; bases unmatched to any gene: 7. CDR3 protein: CASSRQGRYEAFF. Here the CDR3 DNA reads TGTGCCAGCAGCCGACAGGGACGGTATGAAGCTTTCTTT.

CDR3 nucleotide sequence: TGTGCCAGCAGCTTTATAACCGGGGGGCTGGACACTGAAGCTTTCTTT. This codes for CASSFITGGLDTEAFF. The chain couples TRBV5-4 to TRBJ1-1; a weak D match, TRBD1 (6 bases). This CDR3 region has 16 residues. In germline, CDR1 is SGHNT, CDR2 YYREEE (reference sequence). Trimming took 2 bases from V and 3 from J, leaving 17 bases between them.

This chain connects TRBV5-5 to TRBJ1-3; D unresolved. Deletions cut 0 bases from V and 3 bases from J, with 10 bases between. Looked up from germline, CDR1 is SGHKS and CDR2 is YYEKEE (reference sequence). This CDR3 has 15 amino acids. CDR3 in DNA: TGTGCCAGCAGCTTGGCCGATGGGAATGGAAACACCATATATTTT. Protein sequence: CASSLADGNGNTIYF.

The chain combines TRBV7-8 with TRBJ1-2; D gene ambiguous. The V gene lost 1 base and the J gene lost 8 bases, with 11 bases spanning the gap. CDR3 length: 13 residues. Germline CDR1 reads SGHVS; CDR2 reads FQNEAQ. DNA for the CDR3: TGTGCCAGCAGCTTAGAACAGCTAAGCGGCTACACCTTC. This codes for CASSLEQLSGYTF.

This chain uses TRBV19 with TRBJ2-1; 11 bases agree with TRBD2. Per the germline V gene, CDR1 is LNHDA and CDR2 is SQIVND (reference sequence). The J segment lost 7 bases and the V segment lost 1 base, leaving 3 bases of the junction unmatched. The CDR3 runs 15 residues. Here the CDR3 DNA reads TGTGCCAGTAGTATAGTGTTAGCGGGGGGGAATGAGCAGTTCTTC. Its protein is CASSIVLAGGNEQFF.

The chain links TRBV18 to TRBJ1-6; no clear D gene. The CDR3 spans 15 residues. The V and J ends lost 3 bases and 0 bases respectively, with 6 bases between them. Germline loops: CDR1 KGHSH, CDR2 LQKENI. CDR3: CASSPEFSYNSPLHF. CDR3 nucleotide sequence: TGTGCCAGCTCACCGGAATTCTCCTATAATTCACCCCTCCACTTT.

This rearrangement joins TRBV10-1 to TRBJ2-1, with D perhaps matching TRBD1 (5 bases). V was clipped by 3 bases and J by 6 bases, with 12 bases between them. Germline lookup yields CDR1 WNHNN and CDR2 SYGVQD (reference sequence). There are 14 residues in the CDR3. CDR3 residues: CASSDYLGANEQFF. The CDR3 nucleotides read TGCGCCAGCAGTGATTACCTTGGGGCCAATGAGCAGTTCTTC.

The gene calls are TRBV9 and TRBJ2-3; TRBD1 aligns across 7 bases. Per germline, CDR1 SGDLS and CDR2 YYNGEE. With 4 bases clipped from V and 3 bases from J, the junction kept 11 bases outside the gene matches. The CDR3 is 16 residues long. CDR3 loop: CASSYYRDRNTDTQYF. The CDR3 DNA reads TGTGCCAGCAGCTACTACCGGGACAGAAATACAGATACGCAGTATTTT.